A selection of T cell receptor beta chains follows, all from one sample in a study of shared clonotypes between healthy human individuals. Here immunoSEQ multiplex PCR was the method, and the copy in TCRdb shows in-frame clones only, minus some. The sample records around 690,000 clones, roughly 87% being singletons. The sample taken for sequencing was memory CD8+ T cells from PBMCs. The receptors stem from a man aged 18-30 years in good health. Some clones in this sample may be carry-over from other donors' samples. Each CDR3 is given without its conserved first and last residue. The D gene is left open where the match is weak. Expanded clones get a size class; other rows say once, few or many, or leave the size out.

v_gene	j_gene	d_gene	abundance	CDR3aa
TRBV27	TRBJ2-7	-	-	ASSLDGSFGYEQY
TRBV19	TRBJ1-2	TRBD1	-	ASSSRQGPFNYGYT
TRBV6-5	TRBJ2-1	TRBD2	-	ASSPRGDNEQF
TRBV30	TRBJ1-5	-	-	AWSGGDSNQPQH
TRBV2	TRBJ1-2	-	-	ASSEEVSDGYT
TRBV4-1	TRBJ1-5	TRBD1	once	ASSPESPHMDRRGSNQPQH
TRBV28	TRBJ1-5	-	-	ASRSRVVDPRNQPQH
TRBV5-6	TRBJ1-2	-	-	ASSSATQNYGYT
TRBV6-5	TRBJ2-1	TRBD2	-	ASSSRTSGIHNVQF
TRBV6-1	TRBJ2-7	-	once	ASRGWGGRVDEQY
TRBV7-9	TRBJ2-1	-	once	ASSSRELGYNEQF
TRBV28	TRBJ1-1	-	few	ASSYYRDTEAF
TRBV4-3	TRBJ1-1	-	few	ASSEEKDSGWAF
TRBV4-1	TRBJ2-7	-	-	ASSQDPREQY
TRBV9	TRBJ2-1	-	-	ASSVAAAPGNYEQF
TRBV9	TRBJ1-1	TRBD1	few	ASSAGGGTEAF
TRBV5-1	TRBJ2-2	TRBD2	-	ASSAGTSGIWNTGELF
TRBV7-3	TRBJ2-1	-	-	ASSPSRDEQF
TRBV28	TRBJ2-5	-	-	ASSLWDSSAILETQY
TRBV7-3	TRBJ2-5	TRBD2	-	ASSLYSGRRETQY
TRBV19	TRBJ2-7	-	-	ASSIDETHGSYEQY
TRBV7-8	TRBJ2-5	TRBD2	-	ASSLVGGETQY
TRBV19	TRBJ2-1	-	-	ASSISGVPEQF
TRBV15	TRBJ2-2	-	-	ATNTANTGELF
TRBV29-1	TRBJ2-3	-	-	SVEFWDTQY
TRBV15	TRBJ2-7	TRBD2	-	ATGEREGRPVGYEQY
TRBV27	TRBJ2-1	TRBD2	-	ASSSLSGSLFDEQF
TRBV5-4	TRBJ2-5	TRBD1	-	ASSLLGDRDQETQY
TRBV7-9	TRBJ2-7	-	-	ASSLGTEQY
TRBV5-4	TRBJ1-3	-	-	ASSHSVAWGNTIY
TRBV18	TRBJ2-5	TRBD1	-	ASSPRDRGLQWETQY
TRBV5-8	TRBJ2-5	-	-	ASRNQGGEGYQETQY
TRBV27	TRBJ2-1	TRBD2	-	ASRGGLAVRGEQF
TRBV4-3	TRBJ1-1	-	few	ASSQADQGWVITEAF
TRBV9	TRBJ1-2	-	-	ASSGTPGRPLYGYT
TRBV28	TRBJ2-5	-	once	ASSAPLFPMQY
TRBV10-2	TRBJ2-7	TRBD2	once	ASSLSGRLYEQY
TRBV9	TRBJ1-2	TRBD1	-	ASSPLRDATGPAHGYT
TRBV4-2	TRBJ2-1	TRBD2	-	ASTRMSSGYNEQF
TRBV28	TRBJ2-5	TRBD2	-	ASTLGTSGRMETQY
TRBV9	TRBJ2-3	-	-	ASSEGNIAPNTDTQY
TRBV27	TRBJ2-1	TRBD2	-	ASSLGKAAGLAGEQF
TRBV5-1	TRBJ1-3	TRBD1	-	ASSLEEDRATGPSGNTIY
TRBV9	TRBJ2-7	-	once	ASSPPGGYEQY
TRBV27	TRBJ1-1	-	-	ASRYGGEAF
TRBV5-4	TRBJ2-7	-	-	ASSPGHPYEQY
TRBV4-1	TRBJ2-5	-	once	ASSQAITPGPQETQY
TRBV9	TRBJ2-1	TRBD2	-	ASSSELAGTYNEQF
TRBV4-3	TRBJ2-3	TRBD2	-	ASSQDNPSGRGTDTQY
TRBV7-9	TRBJ2-5	TRBD2	-	ASSRLAGGPRVETQY
TRBV21-1	TRBJ1-1	-	-	ATRLEEAF
TRBV7-9	TRBJ2-7	TRBD1	-	ASSLGNRGEQY
TRBV6-4	TRBJ2-3	TRBD1	-	ASSESGTGFSDTQY
TRBV27	TRBJ1-4	-	-	ASSPRETNEKLF
TRBV19	TRBJ1-4	-	-	ASADERLDEKLF
TRBV27	TRBJ1-2	-	-	ASSLSGAGAGRT
TRBV6-4	TRBJ2-2	TRBD1	-	ANPPGQGFPGELF
TRBV13	TRBJ2-5	-	-	ASSLIGSQETQY